This TCR beta chain was recorded in a study of T cell repertoires in cytomegalovirus infection. Study-wide background: Carrying CMV and the relevant HLA type showed in public TCR beta signatures. General study results and limits: Frequencies of public TCR beta families were cumulated, and this identified carriers of CMV plus the relevant HLA.

V lost 8 bases and J lost 6, with 4 bases in between. The CDR3 covers 9 residues. Germline lookup yields CDR1 SNHLY and CDR2 FYNNEI. Regarding this clonotype: Its antigen is currently unknown.

TCRdb processed the reads anew with MiXCR; each CDR3 protein has one entry. The sample shows nearly 550,000 distinct CDR3 sequences, approximately 15% of them seen only once. The TCR comes from a human donor in good health (CMV status not recorded). Some clones in this sample may be carry-over from other donors' samples. Input material: CD8+ T cells from PBMCs. The chain joins TRBV2 to TRBJ1-2; D unclear. CDR3 nucleotide sequence: TGTGCCAGCCCAGATGGCTACACCTTC. Protein sequence: CASPDGYTF. The complete variable domain, with remaining parts taken from reference TRBV2 and TRBJ1-2, reads EPEVTQTPSHQVTQMGQEVILRCVPISNHLYFYWYRQILGQKVEFLVSFYNNEISEKSEIFDDQFSVERPDGSNFTLKIRSTKLEDSAMYFCASPDGYTFGSGTRLTVV.